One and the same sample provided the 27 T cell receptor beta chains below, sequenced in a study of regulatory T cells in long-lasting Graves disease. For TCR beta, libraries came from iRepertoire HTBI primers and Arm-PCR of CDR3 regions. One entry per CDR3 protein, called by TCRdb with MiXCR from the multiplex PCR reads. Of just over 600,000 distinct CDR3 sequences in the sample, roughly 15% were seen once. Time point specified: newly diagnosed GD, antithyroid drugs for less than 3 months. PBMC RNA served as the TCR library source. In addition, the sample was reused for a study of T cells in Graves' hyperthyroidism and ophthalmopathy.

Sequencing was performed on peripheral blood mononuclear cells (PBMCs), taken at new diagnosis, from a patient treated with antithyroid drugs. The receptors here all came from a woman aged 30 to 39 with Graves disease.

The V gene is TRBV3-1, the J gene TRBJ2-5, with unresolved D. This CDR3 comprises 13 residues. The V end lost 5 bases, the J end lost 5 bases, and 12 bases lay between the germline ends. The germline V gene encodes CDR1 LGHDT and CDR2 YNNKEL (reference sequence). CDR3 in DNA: TGTGCCAGCAGCGCAAATTCTTGGGAGACCCAGTACTTC. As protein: CASSANSWETQYF.

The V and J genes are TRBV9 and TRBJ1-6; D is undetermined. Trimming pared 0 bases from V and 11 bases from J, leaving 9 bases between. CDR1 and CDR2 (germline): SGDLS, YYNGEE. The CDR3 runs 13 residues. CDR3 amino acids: CASSVEMGTPLHF. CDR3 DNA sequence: TGTGCCAGCAGCGTAGAGATGGGTACACCCCTCCACTTT.

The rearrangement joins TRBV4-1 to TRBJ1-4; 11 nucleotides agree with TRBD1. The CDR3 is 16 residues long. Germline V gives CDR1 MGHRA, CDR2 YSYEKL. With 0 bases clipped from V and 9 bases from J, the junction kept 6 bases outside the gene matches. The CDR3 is CASSQDPGTGGKKLFF. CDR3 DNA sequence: TGCGCCAGCAGCCAAGATCCCGGGACAGGGGGGAAAAAACTGTTTTTT.

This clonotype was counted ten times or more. CDR3 in amino acids: CASSLESLNEQYF. The CDR3, as DNA: TGTGCCAGCAGCTTAGAGTCCCTCAACGAGCAGTACTTC. This chain links TRBV11-2 with TRBJ2-7; D is ambiguous. This CDR3 region has 13 residues. Germline V gene lookup returns CDR1 SGHAT and CDR2 FQNNGV. Trimming removed 0 bases from V and 5 bases from J, with 8 bases in between.

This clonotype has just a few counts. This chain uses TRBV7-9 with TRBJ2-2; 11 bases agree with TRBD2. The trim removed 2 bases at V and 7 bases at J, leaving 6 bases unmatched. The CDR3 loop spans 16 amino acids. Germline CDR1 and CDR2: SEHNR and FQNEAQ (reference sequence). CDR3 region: CASSLTSGSPIGELFF. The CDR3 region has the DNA TGTGCCAGCAGCTTAACTAGCGGGAGTCCTATCGGGGAGCTGTTTTTT.

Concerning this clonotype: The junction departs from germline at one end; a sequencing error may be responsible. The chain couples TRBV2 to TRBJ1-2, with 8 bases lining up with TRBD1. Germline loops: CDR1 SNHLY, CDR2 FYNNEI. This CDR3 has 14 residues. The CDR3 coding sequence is TGTGCCAGCAGGGACAGGGAGGCGGGCTATGGCTACATCTTC. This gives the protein CASRDREAGYGYIF.

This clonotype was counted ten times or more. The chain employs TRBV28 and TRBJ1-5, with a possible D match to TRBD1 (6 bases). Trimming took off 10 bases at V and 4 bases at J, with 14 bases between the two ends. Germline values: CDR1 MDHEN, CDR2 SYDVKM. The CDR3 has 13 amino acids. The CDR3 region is CAISGQYNQPQHF. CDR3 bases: TGTGCCATCTCAGGACAGTATAATCAGCCCCAGCATTTT. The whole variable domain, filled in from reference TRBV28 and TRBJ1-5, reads DVKVTQSSRYLVKRTGEKVFLECVQDMDHENMFWYRQDPGLGLRLIYFSYDVKMKEKGDIPEGYSVSREKKERFSLILESASTNQTSMYLCAISGQYNQPQHFGDGTRLSIL.

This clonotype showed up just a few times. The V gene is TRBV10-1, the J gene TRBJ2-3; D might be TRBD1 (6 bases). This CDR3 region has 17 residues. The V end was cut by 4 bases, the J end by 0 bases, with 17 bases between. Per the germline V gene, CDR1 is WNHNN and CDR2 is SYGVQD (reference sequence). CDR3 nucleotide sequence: TGCGCCAGCAGTGCGTCCACAGTAGGGGGAAGCACAGATACGCAGTATTTT. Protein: CASSASTVGGSTDTQYF.

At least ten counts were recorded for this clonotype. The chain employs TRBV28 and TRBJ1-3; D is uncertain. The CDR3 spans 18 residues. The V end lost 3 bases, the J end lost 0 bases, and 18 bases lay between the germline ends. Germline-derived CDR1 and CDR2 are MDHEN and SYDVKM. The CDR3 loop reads CASSLVRLLRSSGNTIYF. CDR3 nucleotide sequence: TGTGCCAGCAGTTTGGTACGCCTACTCAGGAGCTCTGGAAACACCATATATTTT.

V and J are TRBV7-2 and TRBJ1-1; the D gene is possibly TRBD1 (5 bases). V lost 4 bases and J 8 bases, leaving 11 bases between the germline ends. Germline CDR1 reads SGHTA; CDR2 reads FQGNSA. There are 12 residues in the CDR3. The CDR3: CASSSIGAEAFF. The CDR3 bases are TGTGCCAGCAGCTCAATAGGGGCCGAAGCTTTCTTT.

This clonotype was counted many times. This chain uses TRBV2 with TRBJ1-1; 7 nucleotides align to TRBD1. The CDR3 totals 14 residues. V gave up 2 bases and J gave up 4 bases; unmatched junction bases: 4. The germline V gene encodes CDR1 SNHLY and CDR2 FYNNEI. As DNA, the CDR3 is TGTGCCAGCAGTGAAATGGCAGGGGGCACTGAAGCTTTCTTT. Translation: CASSEMAGGTEAFF.

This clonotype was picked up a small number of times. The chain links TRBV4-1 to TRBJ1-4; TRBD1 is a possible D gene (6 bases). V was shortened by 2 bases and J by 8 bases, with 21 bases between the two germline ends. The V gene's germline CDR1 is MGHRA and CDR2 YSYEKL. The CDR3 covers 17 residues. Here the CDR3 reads CASSQTITGPVGEKLFF. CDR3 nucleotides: TGCGCCAGCAGCCAAACTATAACAGGGCCGGTTGGAGAAAAACTGTTTTTT.

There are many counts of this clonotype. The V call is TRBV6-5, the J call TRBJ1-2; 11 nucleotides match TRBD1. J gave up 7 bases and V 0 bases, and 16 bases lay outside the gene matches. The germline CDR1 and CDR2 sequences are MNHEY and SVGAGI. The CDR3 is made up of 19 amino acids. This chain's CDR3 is CASSYSVWGQGVGVSGYTF. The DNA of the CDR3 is TGTGCCAGCAGTTACTCGGTCTGGGGACAGGGGGTAGGAGTGAGTGGCTACACCTTC.

The CDR3 bases are TGCAGCGTGACGGACAGGACGCAAGAGACCCAGTACTTC. Translation: CSVTDRTQETQYF. V usage is TRBV29-1 and J usage is TRBJ2-5; 7 nucleotides match TRBD1. V shed 6 bases and J 2 bases; nucleotides not matched to a gene: 6. This CDR3 is 13 amino acids long. Per germline, CDR1 SQVTM and CDR2 ANQGSEA.

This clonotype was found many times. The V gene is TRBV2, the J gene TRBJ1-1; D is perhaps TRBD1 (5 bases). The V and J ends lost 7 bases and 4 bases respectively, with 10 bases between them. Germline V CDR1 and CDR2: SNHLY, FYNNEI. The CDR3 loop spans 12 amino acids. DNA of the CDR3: TGTGCCAGCAACGGGGGGTTCACTGAAGCTTTCTTT. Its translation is CASNGGFTEAFF.

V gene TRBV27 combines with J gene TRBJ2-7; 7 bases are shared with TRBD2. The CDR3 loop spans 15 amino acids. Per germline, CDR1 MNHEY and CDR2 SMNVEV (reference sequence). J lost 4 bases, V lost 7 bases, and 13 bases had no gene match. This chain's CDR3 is CASKGSKGAGYEQYF. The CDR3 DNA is TGTGCCAGCAAGGGATCAAAGGGAGCGGGGTACGAGCAGTACTTC.

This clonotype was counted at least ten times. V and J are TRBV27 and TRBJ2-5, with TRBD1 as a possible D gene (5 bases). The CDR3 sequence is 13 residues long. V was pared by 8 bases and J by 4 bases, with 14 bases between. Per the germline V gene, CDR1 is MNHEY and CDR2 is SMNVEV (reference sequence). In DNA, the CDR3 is TGTGCCAGCTCACCAAGGGGCCCAGAGACCCAGTACTTC. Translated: CASSPRGPETQYF.

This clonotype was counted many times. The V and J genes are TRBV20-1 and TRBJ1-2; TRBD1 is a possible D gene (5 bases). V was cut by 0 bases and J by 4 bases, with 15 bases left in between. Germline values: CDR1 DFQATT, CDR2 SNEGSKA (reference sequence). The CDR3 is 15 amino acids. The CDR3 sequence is CSARDQGEHIYGYTF. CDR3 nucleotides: TGCAGTGCTAGAGATCAGGGAGAGCATATCTATGGCTACACCTTC.

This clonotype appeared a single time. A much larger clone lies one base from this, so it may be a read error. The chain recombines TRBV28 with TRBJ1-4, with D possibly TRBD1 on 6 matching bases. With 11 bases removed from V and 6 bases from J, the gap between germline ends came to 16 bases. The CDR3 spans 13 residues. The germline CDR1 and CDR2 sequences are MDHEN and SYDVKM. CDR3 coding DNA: TGTGCCGCGGCGGGGGGGGCTGATGAAAAACTGTTTTTT. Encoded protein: CAAAGGADEKLFF.

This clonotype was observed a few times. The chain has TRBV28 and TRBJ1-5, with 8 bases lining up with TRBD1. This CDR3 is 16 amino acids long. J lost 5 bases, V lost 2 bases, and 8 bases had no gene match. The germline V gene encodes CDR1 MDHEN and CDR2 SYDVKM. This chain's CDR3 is CASSLAFVQGDQPQHF. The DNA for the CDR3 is TGTGCCAGCAGTTTAGCCTTCGTACAGGGGGATCAGCCCCAGCATTTT.

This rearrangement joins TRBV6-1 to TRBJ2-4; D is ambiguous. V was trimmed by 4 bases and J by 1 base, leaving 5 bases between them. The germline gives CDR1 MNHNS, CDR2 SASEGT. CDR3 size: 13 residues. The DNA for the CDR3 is TGTGCCAGCAGTGGAGAGGCCAAAAACATTCAGTACTTC. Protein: CASSGEAKNIQYF.

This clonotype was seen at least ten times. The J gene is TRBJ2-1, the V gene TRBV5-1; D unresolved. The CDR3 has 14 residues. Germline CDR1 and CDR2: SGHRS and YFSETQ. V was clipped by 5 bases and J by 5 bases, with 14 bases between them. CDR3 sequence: CASRALGPDNEQFF. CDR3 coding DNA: TGCGCCAGCAGGGCACTCGGCCCAGACAATGAGCAGTTCTTC.

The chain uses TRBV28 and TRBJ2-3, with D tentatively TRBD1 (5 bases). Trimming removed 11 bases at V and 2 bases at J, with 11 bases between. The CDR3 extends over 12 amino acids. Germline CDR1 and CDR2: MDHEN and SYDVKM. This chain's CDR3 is CAVHRLTDTQYF. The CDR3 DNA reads TGTGCCGTCCACAGGCTCACAGATACGCAGTATTTT.

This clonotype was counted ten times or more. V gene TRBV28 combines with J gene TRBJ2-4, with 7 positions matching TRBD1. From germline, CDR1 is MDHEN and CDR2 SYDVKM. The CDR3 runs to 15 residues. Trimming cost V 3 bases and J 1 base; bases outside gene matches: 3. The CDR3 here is CASSLGRGAKNIQYF. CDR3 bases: TGTGCCAGCAGTTTGGGCAGGGGGGCCAAAAACATTCAGTACTTC.

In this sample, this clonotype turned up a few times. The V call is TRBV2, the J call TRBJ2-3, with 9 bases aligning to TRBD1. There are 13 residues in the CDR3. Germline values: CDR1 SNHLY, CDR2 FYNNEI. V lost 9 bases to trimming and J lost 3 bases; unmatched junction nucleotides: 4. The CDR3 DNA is TGTGCCAGTTTCGGACAGGGGACAGATACGCAGTATTTT. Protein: CASFGQGTDTQYF.

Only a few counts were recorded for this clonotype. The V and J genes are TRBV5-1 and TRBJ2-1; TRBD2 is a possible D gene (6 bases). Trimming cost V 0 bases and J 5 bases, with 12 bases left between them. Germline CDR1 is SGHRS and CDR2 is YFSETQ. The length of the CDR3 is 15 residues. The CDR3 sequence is CASSLGYSGNNEQFF. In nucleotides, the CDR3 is TGCGCCAGCAGCTTGGGGTATAGCGGAAACAATGAGCAGTTCTTC.

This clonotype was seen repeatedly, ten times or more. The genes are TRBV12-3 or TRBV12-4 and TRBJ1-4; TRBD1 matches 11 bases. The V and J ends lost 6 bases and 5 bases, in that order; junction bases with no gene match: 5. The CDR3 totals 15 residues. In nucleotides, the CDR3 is TGTGCCAGCAGCGCTGGGACAGGGGGAAATGAAAAACTGTTTTTT. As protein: CASSAGTGGNEKLFF.